The rows below give T cell receptor beta chains drawn from one sample of a study of cytomegalovirus exposure and HLA in healthy donors. Clones were read by immunoSEQ multiplex PCR, and TCRdb kept only the in-frame ones, dropping some. Of 130,000 to 150,000 clones listed, approximately 80% were seen once; the top ten hold around 4.9%. Sequencing input: PBMCs. These receptors were collected from a male donor in good health and CMV-seronegative. Both conserved end residues are part of each CDR3. Each record gives: V gene, D gene, J gene, clone size, CDR3 protein, CDR3 DNA. The D gene is left open where the match is weak. A row's size may be missing; if present it is once, few, many or a size class.

V: TRBV14
D: TRBD2
J: TRBJ2-2
size: NA
CDR3: CASSPLSLAGPNALFF
DNA: TGTGCCAGCAGCCCACTATCTCTAGCGGGGCCTAATGCTCTGTTTTTT

V: TRBV5-5
D: NA
J: TRBJ1-6
size: NA
CDR3: CASIGVGAADNSPLHF
DNA: TGTGCCAGCATAGGGGTGGGGGCAGCTGATAATTCACCCCTCCACTTT

V: TRBV27
D: NA
J: TRBJ2-1
size: NA
CDR3: CASSFRSAYNEQFF
DNA: TGTGCCAGCAGTTTTCGGTCGGCCTACAATGAGCAGTTCTTC

V: TRBV7-2
D: NA
J: TRBJ2-3
size: NA
CDR3: CASSIREATQYF
DNA: TGTGCCAGCAGCATCCGGGAAGCTACGCAGTATTTT

V: TRBV29-1
D: NA
J: TRBJ1-5
size: NA
CDR3: CSVEVSGNQPQHF
DNA: TGCAGCGTTGAAGTATCGGGGAATCAGCCCCAGCATTTT

V: TRBV28
D: TRBD1
J: TRBJ1-2
size: few
CDR3: CASSRTGRNYGYTF
DNA: TGTGCCAGCAGTCGGACAGGTCGGAACTATGGCTACACCTTC

V: TRBV28
D: TRBD2
J: TRBJ2-3
size: NA
CDR3: CAGRASGGTDTQYF
DNA: TGTGCCGGGAGGGCTAGCGGGGGAACAGATACGCAGTATTTT

V: TRBV21-1
D: NA
J: TRBJ2-7
size: NA
CDR3: CASSNLRTLIEQYF
DNA: TGTGCCAGCAGCAACCTCCGGACACTTATAGAGCAGTACTTC

V: TRBV9
D: TRBD1
J: TRBJ1-1
size: NA
CDR3: CASSGQGRPEAFF
DNA: TGTGCCAGCAGCGGACAGGGTAGGCCTGAAGCTTTCTTT

V: TRBV4-3
D: NA
J: TRBJ1-5
size: NA
CDR3: CASSQDYRRVRQPQHF
DNA: TGCGCCAGCAGCCAAGATTATCGCAGGGTGAGACAGCCCCAGCATTTT

V: TRBV7-2
D: NA
J: TRBJ2-7
size: NA
CDR3: CASSLAQGPYEQYF
DNA: TGTGCCAGCAGCTTAGCGCAGGGGCCCTACGAGCAGTACTTC

V: TRBV6-1
D: NA
J: TRBJ1-2
size: NA
CDR3: CASSEGVGSYGYTF
DNA: TGTGCCAGCAGTGAAGGGGTAGGGAGCTATGGCTACACCTTC

V: TRBV11-2
D: NA
J: TRBJ1-1
size: NA
CDR3: CASSSDRNTEAFF
DNA: TGTGCCAGCAGCTCGGACAGGAACACTGAAGCTTTCTTT

V: TRBV27
D: TRBD1
J: TRBJ2-7
size: NA
CDR3: CASSSGTEASEQYF
DNA: TGTGCCAGCAGTTCTGGGACAGAAGCCTCCGAGCAGTACTTC

V: TRBV4-3
D: NA
J: TRBJ2-2
size: once
CDR3: CASSQVGLANTGELFF
DNA: TGCGCCAGCAGCCAAGTGGGACTCGCGAACACCGGGGAGCTGTTTTTT

V: TRBV6-6
D: NA
J: TRBJ1-2
size: NA
CDR3: CASSPDFRDYYGYTF
DNA: TGTGCCAGCAGTCCCGATTTCAGGGATTACTATGGCTACACCTTC

V: TRBV4-1
D: NA
J: TRBJ1-2
size: few
CDR3: CASSLPLKPNYGYTF
DNA: TGCGCCAGCAGCCTACCTCTTAAGCCAAACTATGGCTACACCTTC

V: TRBV6-5
D: NA
J: TRBJ2-2
size: NA
CDR3: CASSYSTLPGELFF
DNA: TGTGCCAGCAGTTACTCAACTCTACCCGGGGAGCTGTTTTTT

V: TRBV29-1
D: NA
J: TRBJ1-2
size: NA
CDR3: CSVVPDGEGYTF
DNA: TGCAGCGTTGTACCCGACGGGGAAGGCTACACCTTC

V: TRBV6-4
D: TRBD1
J: TRBJ1-3
size: NA
CDR3: CASRRSVGTGEFSGNTIYF
DNA: TGTGCCAGCAGACGTTCGGTGGGGACAGGAGAGTTCTCTGGAAACACCATATATTTT

V: TRBV19
D: NA
J: TRBJ2-3
size: once
CDR3: CASRSGTSTDTQYF
DNA: TGTGCCAGTAGGTCGGGGACTAGCACAGATACGCAGTATTTT

V: TRBV28
D: NA
J: TRBJ1-1
size: NA
CDR3: CASSLTGRYTEAFF
DNA: TGTGCCAGCAGTTTAACGGGGAGGTACACTGAAGCTTTCTTT

V: TRBV9
D: NA
J: TRBJ1-2
size: NA
CDR3: CASSGYGGGEGYTF
DNA: TGTGCCAGCAGCGGGTACGGGGGGGGAGAAGGCTACACCTTC

V: TRBV6-5
D: TRBD1
J: TRBJ2-7
size: NA
CDR3: CASSYRQGAYEQYF
DNA: TGTGCCAGCAGTTACAGGCAGGGGGCCTACGAGCAGTACTTC

V: TRBV15
D: NA
J: TRBJ1-5
size: few
CDR3: CATSRESAGNSNQPQHF
DNA: TGTGCCACCAGCAGAGAAAGCGCGGGGAATAGCAATCAGCCCCAGCATTTT

V: TRBV30
D: NA
J: TRBJ1-2
size: NA
CDR3: CAWSEGDPVVGYTF
DNA: TGTGCCTGGAGCGAGGGGGACCCCGTTGTGGGCTACACCTTC

V: TRBV7-2
D: NA
J: TRBJ2-2
size: NA
CDR3: CASTFLGTFANTGELFF
DNA: TGTGCCAGCACCTTTTTGGGGACTTTTGCGAACACCGGGGAGCTGTTTTTT

V: TRBV19
D: NA
J: TRBJ2-3
size: NA
CDR3: CASREPGGSTDTQYF
DNA: TGTGCCAGTAGGGAACCAGGGGGGAGCACAGATACGCAGTATTTT

V: TRBV18
D: TRBD1
J: TRBJ2-2
size: NA
CDR3: CASSGGQGYTGELFF
DNA: TGTGCCAGCTCCGGGGGACAGGGATACACCGGGGAGCTGTTTTTT

V: TRBV5-6
D: TRBD1
J: TRBJ2-7
size: NA
CDR3: CASSWDRGLEQYF
DNA: TGTGCCAGCAGCTGGGACAGGGGGCTCGAGCAGTACTTC

V: TRBV6-6
D: NA
J: TRBJ2-7
size: NA
CDR3: CASSYRAGLSYEQYF
DNA: TGTGCCAGCAGTTACCGGGCGGGCCTCTCCTACGAGCAGTACTTC

V: TRBV11-1
D: TRBD1
J: TRBJ1-3
size: NA
CDR3: CASSSRDSKNTIYF
DNA: TGTGCCAGCAGCTCCCGGGACAGCAAAAACACCATATATTTT

V: TRBV29-1
D: NA
J: TRBJ2-5
size: NA
CDR3: CSVVGGWTPSGTQYF
DNA: TGCAGCGTTGTGGGAGGTTGGACTCCCTCGGGGACCCAGTACTTC

V: TRBV6-5
D: NA
J: TRBJ2-2
size: NA
CDR3: CASSRRGGELFF
DNA: TGTGCCAGCAGCCGGAGGGGCGGGGAGCTGTTTTTT

V: TRBV4-3
D: TRBD1
J: TRBJ1-1
size: once
CDR3: CASSPTSGQGRAEAFF
DNA: TGCGCCAGCAGCCCAACCAGTGGACAGGGGCGGGCTGAAGCTTTCTTT

V: TRBV7-2
D: TRBD2
J: TRBJ2-5
size: NA
CDR3: CASSPGGIRETQYF
DNA: TGTGCCAGCAGCCCGGGGGGGATAAGGGAGACCCAGTACTTC

V: TRBV7-2
D: TRBD1
J: TRBJ2-5
size: NA
CDR3: CASQTGPSETQYF
DNA: TGTGCCAGCCAGACAGGGCCATCGGAGACCCAGTACTTC